One sample yielded the 25 T cell receptor beta chains listed below, sequenced in a study of beta chain features in type 1 diabetes. Reverse transcription of all isolated RNA meant that expressed TCRB transcripts were sequenced. Method: immunoSEQ multiplex PCR; TCRdb's copy keeps in-frame clones and lacks some. The sample includes more than 300,000 clones, approximately 9.9% of them seen just once. Regarding the study as a whole: Among all four CD4+ subsets, Type 1 diabetes patients had TCRB CDR3s that were moderately but significantly shorter.

Which antigens these TCRs recognize remains unknown. Sequenced material: central memory CD4+ T cells from blood. Receptors originate from a man younger than 45 with type 1 diabetes.

This chain uses TRBV7-2 with TRBJ1-2; 7 bases map to TRBD1. CDR3 length: 13 amino acids. Germline assignment: CDR1 SGHTA and CDR2 FQGNSA. V shed 5 bases and J 4 bases; nucleotides not matched to a gene: 4. The CDR3, as DNA: TGTGCCAGCAGCCCGGGACAGCTCTATGGCTACACCTTC. Its protein is CASSPGQLYGYTF.

The V gene is TRBV15, the J gene TRBJ1-6, with 9 bases matching TRBD1. The CDR3 covers 15 residues. Per germline, CDR1 LNHNV and CDR2 YYDKDF (reference sequence). J gave up 10 bases and V 0 bases, and 4 bases lay outside the gene matches. CDR3 protein: CATSRDRDRVSPLHF. CDR3 coding DNA: TGTGCCACCAGCAGAGATCGGGACAGGGTCTCACCCCTCCACTTT.

The table lists this clone with a few counts. The chain combines TRBV28 with TRBJ1-5; D is unresolved. Germline V lookup: CDR1 MDHEN, CDR2 SYDVKM. With 2 bases removed from V and 2 bases from J, the gap between germline ends came to 7 bases. The CDR3 has 14 residues. The CDR3: CASSLNRGNQPQHF. CDR3 coding DNA: TGTGCCAGCAGTTTAAATCGGGGCAATCAGCCCCAGCATTTT.

The rearrangement links TRBV6-6 to TRBJ1-2, with D unresolved. CDR1 and CDR2 from the germline V gene are MNHNY and SVGAGI (reference sequence). The CDR3 contains 15 residues. Trimming stripped 0 bases from V and 5 bases from J, with 13 bases between. The CDR3 DNA reads TGTGCCAGCAGTTACTCGAGCAGTTCTTTTTATGGCTACACCTTC. It yields the protein CASSYSSSSFYGYTF.

The rearrangement uses TRBV4-3 and TRBJ1-2, with 8 nucleotides matching TRBD1. With 5 bases clipped from V and 6 bases from J, the junction kept 5 bases outside the gene matches. CDR1 is LGHNA and CDR2 is YSLEER in the germline V gene. This CDR3 has 13 amino acids. CDR3 in DNA: TGCGCCAGCAGCTCCCGGACAGGGCATGGCTACACCTTC. Protein: CASSSRTGHGYTF.

The V and J genes are TRBV7-9 and TRBJ2-7, with D possibly being TRBD1 or TRBD2 (5 bases each). V gave up 6 bases and J gave up 2 bases, with 14 bases separating them. There are 14 residues in the CDR3. The germline CDR1 and CDR2 sequences are SEHNR and FQNEAQ (reference sequence). CDR3 protein: CASSLMGDPYEQYF. CDR3 sequence (DNA): TGTGCCAGCAGTCTGATGGGGGATCCCTACGAGCAGTACTTC. Combining the CDR3 with reference TRBV7-9 and TRBJ2-7 gives the whole variable domain DTGVSQNPRHKITKRGQNVTFRCDPISEHNRLYWYRQTLGQGPEFLTYFQNEAQLEKSRLLSDRFSAERPKGSFSTLEIQRTEQGDSAMYLCASSLMGDPYEQYFGPGTRLTVT.

V and J are TRBV5-1 and TRBJ1-4; unclear D gene. CDR1 and CDR2 from the germline V gene are SGHRS and YFSETQ. V lost 0 bases, J lost 5 bases, and 11 bases lay in between. This CDR3 has 15 residues. CDR3 in amino acids: CASSLAAGRNEKLFF. CDR3 DNA: TGCGCCAGCAGCTTGGCGGCAGGACGAAATGAAAAACTGTTTTTT.

In its sample, this clone was seen a few times. The chain links TRBV20-1 to TRBJ2-3; no clear D gene. From germline, CDR1 is DFQATT and CDR2 SNEGSKA (reference sequence). The CDR3 runs 11 residues. The V end was cut by 4 bases, the J end by 3 bases, with 5 bases between. CDR3 in amino acids: CSAMTTDTQYF. The CDR3 nucleotides read TGCAGTGCTATGACAACAGATACGCAGTATTTT.

This clone was seen a few times. The genes are TRBV27 and TRBJ2-1; possibly TRBD1 for D (6 bases). V was clipped by 6 bases and J by 0 bases, with 15 bases between them. This CDR3 has 16 amino acids. The germline V gene has CDR1 MNHEY and CDR2 SMNVEV (reference sequence). The CDR3 nucleotides read TGTGCCAGCAGCAAATCAACAGGGTTCTCCTACAATGAGCAGTTCTTC. As protein: CASSKSTGFSYNEQFF.

The chain employs TRBV5-1 and TRBJ2-1; 10 positions match TRBD2. The ends lost 4 bases at V and 3 bases at J; junction bases unmatched: 7. This CDR3 has 16 residues. Germline values: CDR1 SGHRS, CDR2 YFSETQ. Here the CDR3 DNA reads TGCGCCAGCAGCCCCGCCGGGACTAGCGACTACAATGAGCAGTTCTTC. Translation: CASSPAGTSDYNEQFF.

This clone was counted many times. The chain couples TRBV6-5 to TRBJ2-3; tentatively, D is TRBD2 (5 bases). The CDR3 sequence is 14 residues long. The V and J ends lost 6 bases and 10 bases respectively, with 20 bases between them. The germline V gene has CDR1 MNHEY and CDR2 SVGAGI. This CDR3 is CASRLGPGGGSQYF. In DNA form, the CDR3 reads TGTGCCAGCAGGCTCGGACCCGGAGGTGGGTCGCAGTATTTT.

V and J are TRBV7-2 and TRBJ2-5; 7 bases align to TRBD2. Germline V lookup: CDR1 SGHTA, CDR2 FQGNSA. V was clipped by 5 bases and J by 0 bases; unmatched bases: 9. This CDR3 has 16 amino acids. The CDR3 region is CASSLTSSRYQETQYF. In nucleotides, the CDR3 is TGTGCCAGCAGCCTGACTAGCAGCCGGTACCAAGAGACCCAGTACTTC.

The chain employs TRBV6-5 and TRBJ1-4; 7 bases line up with TRBD1. The CDR3 consists of 16 residues. V was clipped by 0 bases and J by 6 bases; unmatched bases: 7. The germline gives CDR1 MNHEY, CDR2 SVGAGI. Here the CDR3 DNA reads TGTGCCAGCAGTTACTCGAGTGGGACAGAGTATGAAAAACTGTTTTTT. The encoded protein is CASSYSSGTEYEKLFF.

This clone was seen a few times. The chain joins TRBV21-1 to TRBJ1-6. TRBV21-1 is deemed a pseudogene. The length of the CDR3 is 11 residues. DNA of the CDR3: TGTGCCAGCAGCATGAATTCACCCCTCCACTTT. Its translation is CASSMNSPLHF.

This clone qualifies as medium-sized. CDR3 bases: TGTGCCAGCCTACGTACAGGGGGAAATGAGCAGTTCTTC. Residues: CASLRTGGNEQFF. V is TRBV11-2 and J is TRBJ2-1, with 8 bases fitting TRBD1. Germline V gene lookup returns CDR1 SGHAT and CDR2 FQNNGV. This CDR3 region has 13 residues. V was pared by 8 bases and J by 7 bases, with 7 bases of the junction left unmatched.

This rearrangement joins TRBV2 to TRBJ1-5; TRBD1 is a possible D gene (5 bases). Germline CDR1 and CDR2: SNHLY and FYNNEI. The CDR3 is 13 amino acids. V lost 4 bases, J lost 7 bases, and 11 bases lay in between. This CDR3 is CASSGGEIQPQHF. In DNA form, the CDR3 reads TGTGCCAGCAGTGGAGGGGAGATCCAGCCCCAGCATTTT.

This chain connects TRBV5-6 to TRBJ2-5; possibly TRBD2 for D (5 bases). The V end was cut by 4 bases, the J end by 5 bases, with 12 bases between. The germline gives CDR1 SGHDT, CDR2 YYEEEE. CDR3 length equals 13 residues. In nucleotides, the CDR3 is TGTGCCAGCAGCGGTGGAGGTGGGGAGACCCAGTACTTC. Its translation: CASSGGGGETQYF.

This clone showed up many times. This chain links TRBV6-6 with TRBJ2-5; D possibly uses TRBD1 or TRBD2 (5 bases each). Germline V gene sequence: CDR1 MNHNY, CDR2 SVGAGI (reference sequence). The V gene lost 3 bases and the J gene lost 2 bases, with 13 bases spanning the gap. The CDR3 contains 15 residues. In DNA, the CDR3 is TGTGCCAGCAGTTATGCGAGGGGCCCACAAGAGACCCAGTACTTC. This translates into CASSYARGPQETQYF.

This clone was counted between two and nine times. This chain links TRBV13 with TRBJ1-5, with no clear D. Trimming pared 3 bases from V and 2 bases from J, leaving 5 bases between. The CDR3 sequence is 13 residues long. Germline CDR1 is PRHDT and CDR2 is FYEKMQ (reference sequence). CDR3 amino acids: CASSFTRNQPQHF. CDR3 nucleotide sequence: TGTGCCAGCAGCTTCACCCGCAATCAGCCCCAGCATTTT. The complete variable domain, with remaining parts taken from reference TRBV13 and TRBJ1-5, reads AAGVIQSPRHLIKEKRETATLKCYPIPRHDTVYWYQQGPGQDPQFLISFYEKMQSDKGSIPDRFSAQQFSDYHSELNMSSLELGDSALYFCASSFTRNQPQHFGDGTRLSIL.

This clone has ten or more counts. The chain is built from TRBV18 and TRBJ1-3, with TRBD1 matching 7 bases. In germline, CDR1 is KGHSH, CDR2 LQKENI. V dropped 5 bases and J dropped 5; count of bases not matched to a gene: 6. There are 14 residues in the CDR3. In DNA, the CDR3 is TGTGCCAGCTCATCCGGACAGGACAGAAACACCATATATTTT. It translates to CASSSGQDRNTIYF.

The CDR3 coding sequence is TGTGCCAGCACCCCCTCCGGGGGGGACACTGAAGCTTTCTTT. This encodes CASTPSGGDTEAFF. The chain has TRBV7-2 and TRBJ1-1, with D possibly being TRBD1 (5 bases). Germline lookup yields CDR1 SGHTA and CDR2 FQGNSA. This CDR3 has 14 amino acids. V was shortened by 7 bases and J by 3 bases, with 15 bases between the two germline ends.

The rearrangement uses TRBV2 and TRBJ2-5, with a weak D call TRBD2 (6 bases). Germline V gene data show CDR1 as SNHLY and CDR2 as FYNNEI. V was cut by 0 bases and J by 2 bases, with 10 bases left in between. There are 15 residues in the CDR3. The CDR3: CASSEAEGLQETQYF. The CDR3 DNA is TGTGCCAGCAGTGAAGCGGAGGGACTTCAAGAGACCCAGTACTTC.

This clone has only a few counts. This CDR3 reads CASSPPGRAGELFF. The CDR3 nucleotides read TGTGCCAGCTCACCACCGGGCCGGGCCGGGGAGCTGTTTTTT. The V call is TRBV18, the J call TRBJ2-2; D gene ambiguous. Trimming took off 0 bases at V and 6 bases at J, with 8 bases between the two ends. Germline-derived CDR1 and CDR2 are KGHSH and LQKENI. CDR3 length equals 14 residues.

This clone has more than one count but fewer than ten. The chain couples TRBV30 to TRBJ2-7; 8 nucleotides line up with TRBD2. Looked up from germline, CDR1 is GTSNPN and CDR2 is SVGIG (reference sequence). The CDR3 has 14 residues. V was clipped by 1 base and J by 1 base; unmatched bases: 3. The CDR3 DNA is TGTGCCTGGAGTGGCCGGGGGGGGTCCTACGAGCAGTACTTC. Translated, it gives CAWSGRGGSYEQYF.

This clone was detected only a few times. The chain carries TRBV27 and TRBJ1-6; the D gene is possibly TRBD1 (5 bases). CDR3 size: 14 residues. The germline V and J ends were trimmed by 2 bases and 10 bases, with 12 bases remaining between them. CDR1 is MNHEY, CDR2 SMNVEV, per germline (reference sequence). This CDR3 is CASSLEGRESPLHF. The CDR3 nucleotides are TGTGCCAGCAGTTTAGAGGGGAGAGAATCACCCCTCCACTTT.